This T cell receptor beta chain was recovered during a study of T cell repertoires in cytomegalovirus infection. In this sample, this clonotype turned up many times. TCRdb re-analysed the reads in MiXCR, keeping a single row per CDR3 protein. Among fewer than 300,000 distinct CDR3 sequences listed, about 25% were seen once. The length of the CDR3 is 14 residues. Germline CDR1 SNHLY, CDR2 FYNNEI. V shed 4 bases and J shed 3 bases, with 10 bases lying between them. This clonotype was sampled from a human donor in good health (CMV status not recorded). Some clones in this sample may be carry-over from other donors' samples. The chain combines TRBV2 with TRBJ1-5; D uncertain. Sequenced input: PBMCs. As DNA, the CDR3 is TGTGCCAGCAGTGCGGATGGGTTCAATCAGCCCCAGCATTTT. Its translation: CASSADGFNQPQHF.